This T cell receptor beta chain was documented in a study of blood T cell repertoires in COVID-19. Assay: immunoSEQ multiplex PCR; the TCRdb copy retains only in-frame clones and omits some. The data show about 76,000 clones, with roughly 85% seen just once and 10% to 11% held by the top ten. Germline CDR1 is SGHRS and CDR2 is YFSETQ. The CDR3 totals 13 residues. Trimming stripped 4 bases from V and 3 bases from J, with 7 bases between. Source material: peripheral blood. The chain couples TRBV5-1 to TRBJ1-4; D gene uncertain. This sequence was found in a man in his 60s with COVID-19, enrolled during active disease. CDR3 amino acids: CASSPDPNEKLFF. CDR3 nucleotides: TGCGCCAGCAGCCCAGATCCTAATGAAAAACTGTTTTTT.